This is a list of T cell receptor beta chains from one sample in a study of tumor-infiltrating lymphocytes in primary liver carcinoma. TCRdb re-derived calls from the multiplex PCR reads in MiXCR, one entry per CDR3 protein. The sample contains 180,000 or so distinct CDR3 sequences, about 60% of which appear only once. Sequenced input: peripheral blood. All receptors derive from a middle-aged man with primary liver carcinoma and hepatitis B virus infection. The CDR3 runs from the conserved cysteine through the conserved F or W. D genes are given only for firm matches. Only some rows state a clone size, as once, few, many or a class for expanded clones.

>-|TRBD1|TRBV6-5|TRBJ1-1
TGTGCCAGCAGTCCGACAGGGAAGACTGAAGCTTTCTTT
CASSPTGKTEAFF
>few|TRBD2|TRBV5-1|TRBJ2-5
TGCGCCAGCAGCTCCGGTCTAGCGGGAGGTCTGAAGACCCAGTACTTC
CASSSGLAGGLKTQYF
>-|-|TRBV6-2/TRBV6-3|TRBJ1-1
TGTGCCAGCACCCGCCACCCGACGGCAGGGCCTGATACTGAAGCTTTCTTT
CASTRHPTAGPDTEAFF
>once|-|TRBV6-2/TRBV6-3|TRBJ2-6
TGTGCCTGCAGCCTTCAAGGGGGCGGGGCCAACGTCCTAACTTTC
CACSLQGGGANVLTF
>-|TRBD2|TRBV6-5|TRBJ2-7
TGTGCCGGCAGTTCGCTGTCTAGCGGGAGGTCCTACGAGCAGTATTTC
CAGSSLSSGRSYEQYF
>-|TRBD2|TRBV12-3/TRBV12-4|TRBJ2-7
TGTGCCAGCAGTTACCGGGGGGATTCCTACGAGCAGTACTTC
CASSYRGDSYEQYF
>-|-|TRBV6-2/TRBV6-3|TRBJ2-7
TGTGCCAGCAGTTCCATGAGACTAGGGGATGCCTCCTACGAGCAGTACTTC
CASSSMRLGDASYEQYF
>few|TRBD1|TRBV10-2|TRBJ1-2
TGCGCCAGCAGTCCCGGGACAGGGGTTGGTGGCTACACCTTT
CASSPGTGVGGYTF
>-|-|TRBV6-5|TRBJ2-5
TGTGCCAGCAGCACGGAGGGTGGGGAGACCCAGTACTTC
CASSTEGGETQYF
>few|-|TRBV28|TRBJ2-7
TGTGCCAGCAGTTCCCTTACGGCCCCACTTTACGAGCAGTACTTC
CASSSLTAPLYEQYF
>-|TRBD2|TRBV7-8|TRBJ2-5
TGTGCCAGCAGCTTAGCGGGAGGGCCAGGGGAGACCCAGTACTTC
CASSLAGGPGETQYF
>many|TRBD1|TRBV6-5|TRBJ2-3
TGTGCCAGCAGTTATTCAGGGGGCGATGGCACAGATACGCAGTATTTT
CASSYSGGDGTDTQYF
>-|-|TRBV6-5|TRBJ2-5
TGTGCCAGCAGTAAAAACCCCCAGGGCGAAGAGACCCAGTACTTC
CASSKNPQGEETQYF
>-|-|TRBV6-1|TRBJ2-1
TGTGCCAGCAGTGACTCCGGGTCGGCCGTCAATGAGCAGTTCTTC
CASSDSGSAVNEQFF
>few|TRBD2|TRBV6-5|TRBJ2-1
TGTGCCAGCAAAGGCTTGGCTAGCGGGAGCCATGAGCAGTTCTTC
CASKGLASGSHEQFF
>few|-|TRBV29-1|TRBJ1-1
TGCAGCGTAGACGAGACAGCTTTCATGAACACTGAAGCTTTCTTT
CSVDETAFMNTEAFF
>-|-|TRBV30|TRBJ2-7
TGTGCCTGGAGTCGGCAGTCCCCGGGGGAGCAGTGCTTC
CAWSRQSPGEQCF
>few|TRBD1|TRBV28|TRBJ1-2
TGTGCCAGCAGTTTATCGGACAGGCCCCGGCATGGCTACACCTTC
CASSLSDRPRHGYTF
>-|-|TRBV29-1|TRBJ2-5
TGCAGCGTTGCCAGAAAACTAGGAATCCAAGAGACCCAGTACTTC
CSVARKLGIQETQYF
>few|-|TRBV4-1|TRBJ2-7
TGCGCCAGCAGCCAAGATTTTGACGGATCCTACGAGCAGTACTTC
CASSQDFDGSYEQYF
>once|-|TRBV14|TRBJ2-3
TGCGCCAGCAGCCAAAGCTGGGAAGATACGCAGTATTTT
CASSQSWEDTQYF
>-|TRBD1|TRBV10-2|TRBJ2-1
TGCGCCAGCGGTTTACCGGCACAGGGGAGTAATGAGCAGTTCTTC
CASGLPAQGSNEQFF
>once|TRBD2|TRBV6-1|TRBJ2-3
TGTGCCGTACTAGCGACTAGCACAGATACGCAGTATTTT
CAVLATSTDTQYF
>-|-|TRBV11-2|TRBJ2-1
TGTGCCAGCAGCTTAGGGAATGAGCTGTTCTTC
CASSLGNELFF
>-|TRBD1|TRBV29-1|TRBJ2-5
TGCAGCTTAAGACAGGGCCCCCAAGAGACCCAGTACTTC
CSLRQGPQETQYF
>-|-|TRBV10-2|TRBJ2-7
TGCGCCATCTACGGAGGGCCCGAGCAGTACTTC
CAIYGGPEQYF
>-|TRBD1|TRBV10-2|TRBJ2-5
TGCGCCAGCAGGCCCGGGACAGTACAAGAGACCCAGTACTTC
CASRPGTVQETQYF
>many|-|TRBV11-2|TRBJ1-5
TGTGCCAGCAGCTTAGATAGATGGGTAGGGCCCCAGCATTTT
CASSLDRWVGPQHF